This paragraph covers one T cell receptor (beta chain) sequence. Sequencing used immunoSEQ multiplex PCR; TCRdb keeps in-frame clones, though not all of them. The top ten clones hold over 0.3% of a sample with under 1,900,000 clones, around 98.5% of them seen once. This record belongs to a study of shared clonotypes between healthy human individuals. The CDR3 is made up of 15 amino acids. With 3 bases clipped from V and 4 bases from J, the junction kept 8 bases outside the gene matches. Germline V gives CDR1 SNHLY, CDR2 FYNNEI. All donors were Caucasian adults living in Nashville, Tennessee. The chain combines TRBV2 with TRBJ1-2, with 7 positions matching TRBD1. Sequenced material: naive CD4+ T cells sorted from blood. Subset noted: CD45RA+ positively selected. This TCR came from a man aged 30 to 45 in good health. In DNA form, the CDR3 reads TGTGCCAGCAGTGATTCGGCAGGGGGTGGCTATGGCTACACCTTC. Translated, it gives CASSDSAGGGYGYTF.